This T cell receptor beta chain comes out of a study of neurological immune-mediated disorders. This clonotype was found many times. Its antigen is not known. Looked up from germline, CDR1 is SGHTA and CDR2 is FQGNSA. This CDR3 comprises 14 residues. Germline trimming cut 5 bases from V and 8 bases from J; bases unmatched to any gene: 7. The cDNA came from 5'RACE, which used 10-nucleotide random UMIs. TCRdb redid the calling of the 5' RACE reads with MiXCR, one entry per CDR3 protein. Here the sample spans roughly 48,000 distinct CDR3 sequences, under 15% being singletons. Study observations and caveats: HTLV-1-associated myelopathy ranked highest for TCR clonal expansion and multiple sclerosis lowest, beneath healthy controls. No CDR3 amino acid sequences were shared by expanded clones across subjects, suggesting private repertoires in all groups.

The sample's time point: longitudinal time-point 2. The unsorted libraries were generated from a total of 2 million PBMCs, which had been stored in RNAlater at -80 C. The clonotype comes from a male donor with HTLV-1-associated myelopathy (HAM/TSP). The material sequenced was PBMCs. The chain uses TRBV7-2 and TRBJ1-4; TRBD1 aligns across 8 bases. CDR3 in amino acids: CASSKGQGREKLFF. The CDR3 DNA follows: TGTGCCAGCAGCAAAGGACAGGGCCGGGAAAAACTGTTTTTT.